Listed below are T cell receptor beta chains from one sample, sequenced in a study. MiXCR, applied by TCRdb to the RT-PCR reads, yields one record per CDR3 protein. The sample contains approximately 720,000 distinct CDR3 sequences, approximately 15% of which appear only once. Sequencing was carried out using memory CD4+ T cells from blood. These receptors were taken from a female donor in good health, serving as a healthy control. CDR3s include the opening cysteine and the closing phenylalanine or tryptophan. D genes are given only for firm matches.

J gene | D gene | V gene | CDR3 length | CDR3 protein
TRBJ2-5 | TRBD2 | TRBV6-1 | 16 | CASSYGASGSKETQYF
TRBJ1-5 | - | TRBV20-1 | 13 | CSAERGSNQPQHF
TRBJ2-7 | TRBD2 | TRBV28 | 13 | CASRASGAYEQYF
TRBJ2-5 | TRBD2 | TRBV5-1 | 16 | CASSTAGLAEQETQYF
TRBJ2-7 | - | TRBV7-2 | 14 | CASSLAGSSYEQYF
TRBJ1-2 | - | TRBV21-1 | 19 | CASGNPPQGIVEGNYGYTF
TRBJ2-1 | - | TRBV27 | 11 | CASSGRSEQFF
TRBJ1-4 | - | TRBV10-2 | 15 | CASSDSGTGNEKLFF
TRBJ1-1 | TRBD1 | TRBV27 | 15 | CASSKGDRGTAEAFF
TRBJ2-1 | - | TRBV5-1 | 16 | CASSALASSSYNEQFF
TRBJ2-3 | TRBD1 | TRBV12-3/TRBV12-4 | 13 | CASRVQGADTQYF
TRBJ2-3 | TRBD1 | TRBV20-1 | 15 | CSAPGQVVSTDTQYF
TRBJ2-2 | TRBD2 | TRBV4-3 | 16 | CASSQDVAGDTGELFF
TRBJ2-6 | - | TRBV5-1 | 14 | CASSSDSGANVLTF
TRBJ2-3 | TRBD2 | TRBV25-1 | 15 | CASSVMGGFTDTQYF
TRBJ1-5 | TRBD1 | TRBV6-2/TRBV6-3 | 14 | CASSAQGDNQPQHF
TRBJ2-7 | TRBD2 | TRBV6-2/TRBV6-3 | 18 | CASSYSLAGGPRSYEQYF
TRBJ1-1 | - | TRBV29-1 | 13 | CSGWTDMNTEAFF
TRBJ2-1 | - | TRBV5-1 | 11 | CASSLSVEQFF
TRBJ2-5 | - | TRBV28 | 16 | CASSLISEIYQETQYF
TRBJ2-3 | TRBD2 | TRBV12-3/TRBV12-4 | 16 | CASSLVSGGARDTQYF
TRBJ1-3 | - | TRBV18 | 12 | CASSPRGDTIYF
TRBJ1-2 | TRBD1 | TRBV6-2/TRBV6-3 | 14 | CASNQPGQGDGYTF
TRBJ2-3 | TRBD1 | TRBV5-6 | 14 | CASSRDRPTDTQYF
TRBJ2-2 | - | TRBV20-1 | 15 | CSARFSGEATGELFF
TRBJ2-5 | TRBD1 | TRBV29-1 | 13 | CSARQGAAETQYF
TRBJ2-3 | TRBD1 | TRBV29-1 | 14 | CSASGQGPTDTQYF
TRBJ2-7 | - | TRBV7-2 | 15 | CASSPRGPLSGEQYF
TRBJ1-2 | TRBD1 | TRBV12-3/TRBV12-4 | 13 | CASSPQGVEGYTF
TRBJ2-4 | - | TRBV20-1 | 14 | CSVWDRLAKNIQYF
TRBJ1-2 | - | TRBV6-6 | 12 | CASSYSGDGYTF
TRBJ2-1 | TRBD1 | TRBV5-1 | 14 | CASSLGGPADEQFF
TRBJ2-5 | - | TRBV7-2 | 15 | CASSPSLAVQETQYF
TRBJ1-2 | - | TRBV19 | 14 | CASSRRAPNYGYTF
TRBJ2-5 | TRBD1 | TRBV10-3 | 14 | CAIRQGTGEVAQYF
TRBJ1-1 | - | TRBV5-1 | 14 | CASSLYGVGAEAFF
TRBJ1-1 | - | TRBV30 | 13 | CAWTVTVKFEAFF
TRBJ2-5 | TRBD1 | TRBV20-1 | 17 | CSARDALTGTVQETQYF
TRBJ1-2 | - | TRBV6-5 | 11 | CASRTGYGYTF
TRBJ2-3 | TRBD2 | TRBV10-3 | 14 | CATRGLAGEETQYF
TRBJ2-3 | TRBD1 | TRBV4-2 | 19 | CASSQEPVRRGLSTDTQYF
TRBJ2-1 | TRBD2 | TRBV20-1 | 19 | CSASPFPGTSGSSYNEQFF
TRBJ2-7 | TRBD1 | TRBV20-1 | 15 | CSARDPGGTGYEQYF
TRBJ2-5 | TRBD2 | TRBV6-6 | 15 | CASSSHTSGKETQYF
TRBJ2-7 | - | TRBV28 | 15 | CASSLTPSTGQEQYF
TRBJ1-5 | TRBD1 | TRBV7-9 | 15 | CASSLAGTDNQPQHF
TRBJ1-4 | - | TRBV15 | 13 | CATSRDLSEKLFF
TRBJ1-1 | - | TRBV5-1 | 15 | CASSLALSENTEAFF
TRBJ1-1 | - | TRBV7-9 | 14 | CASSPMGTNTEAFF
TRBJ2-2 | TRBD2 | TRBV5-1 | 18 | CASRATLAGAEFTGELFF
TRBJ2-7 | - | TRBV3-1 | 16 | CASSHLFRDTTYEQYF
TRBJ2-3 | - | TRBV9 | 13 | CASSVEISDTQYF
TRBJ2-1 | - | TRBV20-1 | 15 | CSASMTGGVKNEQFF
TRBJ2-2 | TRBD2 | TRBV20-1 | 13 | CSGGRGLSGELFF
TRBJ1-5 | - | TRBV7-9 | 13 | CASSLRENQPQHF
TRBJ1-1 | - | TRBV28 | 15 | CASRAPEGMNTEAFF